This T cell receptor beta chain was profiled in a study of T cell responses to AZD1222 COVID-19 vaccine (dated by TCRdb to 2020 to 2022). General notes on the study: AZD1222 recipients whose second dose came at about 4 weeks and those whose second dose came at about 12 weeks were combined into one group, since spike-specific TCR depth and breadth did not differ between the two schedules. TCR sequencing covered more than 230 trial participants: 200 to 220 given two doses of AZD1222 and around 26 given two doses of MenACWY control vaccine. Trial participants were enrolled into age subgroups of 18-55, 56-69 and 70-plus years, which contained about 150, 27 and 61 TCR-sequenced participants, respectively.

On this clone: The clone's antigen remains unknown. Nothing much larger sits one base from this clone, and base qualities are not available.

V lost 2 bases and J lost 6 bases, and the count of bases not matched to a germline gene is 4. Measured from the cysteine to the phenylalanine, the CDR3 is 16 residues long. Only the CDR3 portion is preserved as DNA: 48 bases, with reading frame beginning at the first base. As encoded in the germline V gene, CDR1 is MNHEY while CDR2 is SVGEGT. Study-wide conclusions, independent of this receptor: In the small 56-69-year group, the increase in depth fell short of significance, most likely because of low power. A significant rise in spike-specific TCR breadth and depth was observed after two AZD1222 doses relative to day 0 and relative to MenACWY recipients. The vaccine-associated CD4 TCRs covered the entire spike protein, and the dominant responses fell in regions 160-218 and 743-854. Participants were mostly white British and included more females than males, and it was suggested by the authors that clonal diversity may have been underestimated. Because no day 14 peak-response samples were available, repertoires were characterized only after the peak T cell response. Conclusions about previously exposed vaccinees were limited because only a handful of AZD1222 recipients were SARS-CoV-2 seropositive at baseline. Epitopes outside the regions mutated in the B.1.351 and B.1.1.7 variants were reportedly recognized by nearly half of the unique spike-specific TCRs.

The CDR3 regions of human TCRbeta chains were analyzed by immunosequencing. In the original analysis: Repertoire TCRs were matched against a reference library of SARS-CoV-2-specific TCRs generated with the MIRA antigen-specificity platform. Breadth was defined as the fraction of unique TCRs that were SARS-CoV-2-associated, and depth was defined as the fraction of total T cells that were SARS-CoV-2-associated. Each spike-specific TCR was assigned to its reactive spike region and to a CD4 or CD8 class using the MIRA data. Log10-transformed breadth and depth values were compared by one-way ANOVA with Sidak's multiple comparisons tests. TCRdb retrieved this table from immuneACCESS and kept in-frame rearrangements only. Not all clones are present; in checked studies, unresolved V genes account for under half, and no reason is known for the remainder. That table gives V, J and clone size, and the DNA gave D and trimming. The sample table lists approximately 120,000 clones, 87% of them with a count of one. The ten top clones hold 4.5% to 5.5% of the sample.

Reading the label with the study, this specimen's time point is: baseline before first vaccination. Vaccinee samples were obtained from the UK trials COV001 and COV002, which included a single-blind randomized controlled phase 2/3 trial of AZD1222 (ChAdOx1 nCoV-19) in healthy adults. For TCRbeta chain sequencing, PBMC samples from trial participants were taken at day 0 and at day 28 after the second dose. The source material was peripheral blood, sampled on day 0 of AZD1222 vaccination. The source is an adult in good health. Rearrangement joined TRBV6-2 or TRBV6-3 to TRBJ2-2, with 12 bases aligning to TRBD2. The sequence in DNA is TGTGCCAGCAGTTACACTCTAGCGGGAGGGTCCGGGGAGCTGTTTTTT. The resulting protein is CASSYTLAGGSGELFF.